This T cell receptor (beta chain) was recorded in a study of shared clonotypes between healthy human individuals (dated by TCRdb to 2018 to 2020). Regarding the study in general: Three men and a couple of women, aged 18 to 49 years, made up the cohort. For each donor, CD4 naive and CD4 memory were each run on three plates, CD8 naive on two plates, and CD8 memory on one plate. To increase sequencing depth and limit assay-specific biases, TCR repertoire library preparation and sequencing were carried out by different laboratories using diverse techniques. To estimate repertoire size and how much clonotypes are shared between individuals, the study performed deep sequencing of blood TCR repertoires from a few healthy adults. Each donor's leukapheresis produced roughly between roughly 0.85 and 9.5 billion PBMCs. What the authors observed across the whole study: Rarefaction of sorted-subset datasets indicated incomplete sequencing despite the large sequencing depth. Sampling was limited to blood, and TCR repertoires in tissue likely differ from TCR repertoires in blood. The small number of donors limited the genetic and exposure-history diversity represented. Clonotypes shared by all four sorted-subset donors showed higher generation probabilities than non-shared clonotypes. Pairwise subsampling indicated that sequencing depth was expected to affect the degree of clonotype sharing among donors. Across a few donors, roughly 5.1% of naive CD4, roughly 3.8% of naive CD8, under 2.5% of memory CD4, and approximately 0.4% of memory CD8 clonotypes were shared. Naive subsets generally had larger estimated clonotype richness than memory subsets did.

CD8 naive samples consisted of CD45RO-negative cells that were positively selected for CCR7, yielding a CD45RA+CCR7+ population without TemRA cells. The donors were healthy, HIV-negative adults with no recently reported acute infections or vaccinations. All donors were Caucasian adults living in Nashville, Tennessee, USA. After blood collection by leukapheresis, PBMCs were isolated using Ficoll-Histopaque density gradient centrifugation and then cryopreserved in the vapor phase of liquid nitrogen. Analytical flow cytometry was used to check the purity and quantity of every magnetically sorted T cell population. Each sorted fraction had its genomic DNA isolated and then quantified by UV absorbance on a Nanodrop 2000c. The CDR3, cysteine through phenylalanine, is 13 amino acids long. CDR3 DNA only is kept here, 39 bases in frame from base 1. Sequences SGHTA (CDR1) and FQGNSA (CDR2) are obtained from the germline V gene. V loses 4 bases, J loses 5 bases, and the germline ends lie 12 bases apart.

TCR CDR3 regions were amplified from genomic DNA by multiplex PCR using the deep immunoSEQ assay. Genomic DNA extracted from each cell subset was distributed evenly over all wells of several immunoSEQ 96-well plates, and each plate served as one replicate. Each replicate PCR for sorted subsets received about 0.2 ug genomic DNA, equal to tens of thousands of T cell genomes. Purified libraries were quantified with a Qubit 3.0 fluorometer, sized on a Bioanalyzer 2100, and re-quantified with the KAPA Library Quantification kit. A separate single-read 150-cycle Illumina NextSeq 550 flow cell was used to sequence each immunoSEQ 96-well plate. As for how the authors treated the data: Because only junctional sequences without quality scores were contained in the immunoSEQ output, filtering matching that applied to full-length reads could not be performed. Sequences were annotated with PyIR, a Python wrapper for IgBLAST v1.9, using IMGT germline references to assign V/J genes and CDR3. Reads with weak V/J assignments (E-value above 1e-6), missing CDR3, stop codons, out-of-frame junctions, or ambiguous translated residues were removed. V3J clonotypes were defined by identical inferred V gene, J gene, and CDR3 amino acid sequence. The percentage overlap between two repertoires was calculated by dividing the number of shared unique clonotypes by the size of the smaller repertoire. RTK rarefaction, the Chao1 estimator, and Recon v2.1 estimates of unobserved clonotypes were used to assess repertoire richness. OLGA was used to compute generation probabilities for all TCRbeta clonotypes that the gDNA method yielded from four donors. Drawn from immuneACCESS, this table holds only the in-frame rearrangements with V and J called that TCRdb kept. Clones are partly lost; checked studies trace under half to an unresolved V gene and leave the rest unexplained. D and trimming come from the DNA, and the V and J calls and clone size come from that table. The sample table records 1.5 million to 2.5 million clones; approximately 94% of these occur just once. Of the sample, 1% to 1.5% is held by the ten largest clones.

Points on this clone: Its binding antigen is unknown. Per-base qualities were not stored, and no clone one base away is much larger.

The sample was naive CD8+ T cells sorted from blood. The sample's cell subset or site label is to be understood as: CD45RA+CCR7+. The clonotype comes from a man between 18 and 35 years old in good health. The rearranged chain carries TRBV7-2 and TRBJ2-7, with a tentative D call of TRBD1 or TRBD2, each matching 5 bases. CDR3 reads: CASSSGPDHEQYF. DNA sequence: TGTGCCAGCAGCTCGGGACCAGATCACGAGCAGTACTTC. Where the CDR3 stops, the reference TRBV7-2 and TRBJ2-7 genes take over; the full variable domain is GAGVSQSPSNKVTEKGKDVELRCDPISGHTALYWYRQSLGQGLEFLIYFQGNSAPDKSGLPSDRFSAERTGGSVSTLTIQRTQQEDSAVYLCASSSGPDHEQYFGPGTRLTVT.